These 6 T cell receptor beta chains originate from one sample sequenced in a study of blood T cell repertoires in COVID-19. Produced via immunoSEQ multiplex PCR; TCRdb's table is partial and in-frame only. The sample includes approximately 150,000 clones, roughly nine tenths seen only once; the top ten take roughly 2.5%. Sequencing was performed on peripheral blood. The receptors derive from a human donor with COVID-19, enrolled during active disease. The donor label of this sample is uncertain.

The V and J genes are TRBV7-3 and TRBJ1-5, with D unresolved. V dropped 2 bases and J dropped 9 bases, with 11 bases sitting between them. This CDR3 spans 13 amino acids. Germline V gene lookup returns CDR1 SGHTA and CDR2 FQGTGA. The CDR3 DNA reads as TGTGCCAGCAGCTTAGGCCGTGGTCTGCCCCAGCATTTT. This gives the protein CASSLGRGLPQHF.

The CDR3 sequence: CASSLSTGPTNEKLFF. CDR3 coding DNA: TGTGCCAGCAGCTTATCAACAGGACCAACTAATGAAAAACTGTTTTTT. The chain links TRBV7-9 to TRBJ1-4; D is perhaps TRBD1 (5 bases). This CDR3 is 16 amino acids long. From germline, CDR1 is SEHNR and CDR2 FQNEAQ (reference sequence). The germline V and J ends were trimmed by 2 bases and 0 bases, with 10 bases remaining between them.

This clone appeared once. As DNA, the CDR3 is TGCGCCAGCAGCTTGGTAGCGGGGAAGGGAGAGCAGTACTTC. Translated: CASSLVAGKGEQYF. The chain recombines TRBV5-1 with TRBJ2-7; 8 nucleotides match TRBD2. CDR1 and CDR2 (germline): SGHRS, YFSETQ. V dropped 0 bases and J dropped 7; count of bases not matched to a gene: 6. This CDR3 is 14 amino acids long.

This sequence joins TRBV12-3 or TRBV12-4 and TRBJ2-3, with a possible D match to TRBD2 (5 bases). V was clipped by 7 bases and J by 1 base, with 6 bases between them. The CDR3 contains 12 residues. The CDR3 protein is CASMRGTDTQYF. In DNA, the CDR3 is TGTGCCAGCATGCGGGGCACAGATACGCAGTATTTT.

The rearrangement links TRBV19 to TRBJ2-7, with 7 bases identical to TRBD1. The CDR3 consists of 15 residues. V was pared by 4 bases and J by 0 bases, with 6 bases of the junction left unmatched. CDR1 and CDR2 (germline): LNHDA, SQIVND (reference sequence). The DNA of the CDR3 is TGTGCCAGTAGTACCCCCGGGACAGCCTCCTACGAGCAGTACTTC. Protein sequence: CASSTPGTASYEQYF.

This clone showed up just a few times. The CDR3 here is CASSTTGTPEAFF. For the CDR3, the DNA is TGTGCCAGCAGTACCACAGGGACACCTGAAGCTTTCTTT. V gene TRBV2 combines with J gene TRBJ1-1, with a possible D match to TRBD1 (6 bases). Germline V gene data show CDR1 as SNHLY and CDR2 as FYNNEI. CDR3 length: 13 amino acids. Trimming left V 5 bases short and J 6 bases short, with 13 bases between.